These 7 T cell receptor beta chains were sequenced from one sample in a study of cytomegalovirus exposure and HLA in healthy donors. PCR primers comprised 60 Vbeta and 13 Jbeta primers. Assay used: immunoSEQ multiplex PCR; TCRdb lists only in-frame clones, some missing. Here the sample spans approximately 170,000 clones, roughly 83% being singletons. The sequencing sample was made of PBMCs. These receptors originate from a woman between 50 and 59 years old in good health and CMV-seronegative.

This chain's CDR3 is CASSSTRGNTGELFF. The CDR3 DNA follows: TGCGCCAGCAGCTCGACAAGGGGGAACACCGGGGAGCTGTTTTTT. V is TRBV5-1 and J is TRBJ2-2; TRBD1 is a possible D gene (5 bases). The CDR3 covers 15 residues. The germline gives CDR1 SGHRS, CDR2 YFSETQ. V was cut by 3 bases and J by 1 base, with 10 bases left in between. The entire variable domain, with the rest obtained from reference TRBV5-1 and TRBJ2-2, is as follows: KAGVTQTPRYLIKTRGQQVTLSCSPISGHRSVSWYQQTPGQGLQFLFEYFSETQRNKGNFPGRFSGRQFSNSRSEMNVSTLELGDSALYLCASSSTRGNTGELFFGEGSRLTVL.

The gene calls are TRBV9 and TRBJ2-3; possible D gene TRBD2, 5 bases. CDR3 length: 15 residues. Germline assignment: CDR1 SGDLS and CDR2 YYNGEE. The V end lost 1 base, the J end lost 0 bases, and 9 bases lay between the germline ends. The CDR3 DNA is TGTGCCAGCAGCGTATTAGAGGGTAGCACAGATACGCAGTATTTT. Its protein is CASSVLEGSTDTQYF.

The gene calls are TRBV6-1 and TRBJ2-7; 8 bases agree with TRBD1. With V trimmed by 7 bases and J by 4 bases, 6 bases remained unmatched. The CDR3 loop spans 13 amino acids. Per germline, CDR1 MNHNS and CDR2 SASEGT. The DNA for the CDR3 is TGTGCCAGCACCAGGGACAGGCCATACGAGCAGTACTTC. It is translated as CASTRDRPYEQYF.

The chain carries TRBV14 and TRBJ1-4; D possibly corresponds to TRBD1 (6 bases). From germline, CDR1 is SGHDN and CDR2 FVKESK. The CDR3 spans 13 residues. V lost 11 bases and J lost 4, with 14 bases in between. CDR3 in amino acids: CASRDTNNEKLFF. In DNA form, the CDR3 reads TGTGCCTCCCGGGACACCAATAATGAAAAACTGTTTTTT.

This chain links TRBV4-3 with TRBJ2-3; TRBD2 agrees at 10 bases. V shed 4 bases, J shed 2 bases, and the junction held 3 bases outside the gene matches. Germline CDR1 reads LGHNA; CDR2 reads YSLEER. The CDR3 totals 15 residues. The CDR3 loop is CASSPGLAFTDTQYF. CDR3 sequence (DNA): TGCGCCAGCAGCCCGGGACTAGCGTTCACAGATACGCAGTATTTT.

This chain joins TRBV11-3 and TRBJ2-1; 7 nucleotides line up with TRBD1. CDR1 is SGHNT, CDR2 YENEEA, per germline. V shed 5 bases and J 1 base; nucleotides not matched to a gene: 5. CDR3 size: 15 residues. CDR3 loop: CASSPRQGSYNEQFF. The CDR3 DNA is TGTGCCAGCAGCCCGAGACAGGGATCCTACAATGAGCAGTTCTTC.

The chain links TRBV7-2 to TRBJ1-1; a weak D match, TRBD1 (6 bases). Germline V gene lookup returns CDR1 SGHTA and CDR2 FQGNSA. Trimming cost V 2 bases and J 0 bases, with 16 bases left between them. The CDR3 spans 17 residues. This CDR3 is CASSLLGAPAMNTEAFF. The CDR3 nucleotides are TGTGCCAGCAGCTTACTGGGGGCGCCGGCAATGAACACTGAAGCTTTCTTT.